This T cell receptor (beta chain) appears in the sequencing data of a study of blood T cell repertoires in COVID-19 (dated by TCRdb to about 2020). About the investigation overall: Collaborator samples came from the United States, Italy and Spain and covered acute and convalescent phases of COVID-19. The prospective study material was composed of cDNA or gDNA derived from T cells, B-cell-depleted T cells, or PBMCs. Subjects who had been exposed to COVID-19, were actively infected with it, or had recovered from it provided the deeply sampled blood TCRbeta repertoires that made up the dataset. A freely available public database, intended as a resource for researchers studying the immune response to SARS-CoV-2, is where the repertoires were released. Samples came from the ongoing ImmuneRACE study (first 160 participants) plus 1,254 subjects from 6 global collaborators. The sample metadata nearly always contained a de-identified subject ID, COVID-19 status, age in years and sex. HLA class I and class II types, where available, came from metadata supplied by the sample provider rather than from assay-based typing. Findings and caveats that apply to the study as a whole: The amount of clinical and demographic metadata varied by source and participant and was provided uncurated.

At one collaborating source in Seattle, patients were enrolled during active infection and were followed longitudinally through the course of disease. Collaborating institutions collected whole blood in K2EDTA tubes following their own protocols. Collaborator samples were shipped for TCRbeta analysis as frozen whole blood, isolated PBMCs, or DNA extracted from either sample type. TCRbeta CDR3 regions were amplified from genomic DNA using the immunoSEQ Assay, a bias-controlled multiplex PCR. The paper's processing steps were these. The number of nucleated cells in each sample was estimated from the amplification of reference gene primers within the assay. To quantify the absolute abundance of each unique TCRbeta CDR3 rearrangement, sequence reads were collapsed and filtered. Productive Simpson clonality was computed per sample as the square root of Simpson's diversity index over productive rearrangements. Entries here come from immuneACCESS through TCRdb and include only in-frame sequences with V and J called. Some clones fail to appear in such tables; in the studies checked, an unresolved V gene covers under half of the shortfall, and the cause of the remainder is unknown. V and J calls and clone size are as listed in that table; D and trimming were resolved from the DNA. This sample lists fewer than 350,000 clones; about 90% were detected once. The ten largest clones add up to 12% of the sample.

Based on the germline V gene (reference sequence), the CDR1 and CDR2 sequences are SEHNR and FQNEAQ. Including cysteine and phenylalanine, the CDR3 has 15 amino acids. Left in the record is the CDR3 DNA by itself, 45 bases read in frame from the first base. V drops 4 bases and J drops 0 bases, leaving 10 bases in between. As concerns this clone: What this receptor recognizes is not known. Base-call qualities are not available, and no considerably larger clone is one nucleotide away.

The sequencing input was peripheral blood. The clonotype comes from a woman aged 25 to 39 with COVID-19, enrolled during active disease. The chain couples TRBV7-9 to TRBJ1-3, with the D gene not confidently named. The nucleotide sequence is given as TGTGCCAGCAGCTGGGCAGTAGGCTCTGGAAACACCATATATTTT. Its amino acids are CASSWAVGSGNTIYF. The variable domain in full, with residues beyond the CDR3 obtained from the reference TRBV7-9 and TRBJ1-3 genes, is DTGVSQNPRHKITKRGQNVTFRCDPISEHNRLYWYRQTLGQGPEFLTYFQNEAQLEKSRLLSDRFSAERPKGSFSTLEIQRTEQGDSAMYLCASSWAVGSGNTIYFGEGSWLTVV.